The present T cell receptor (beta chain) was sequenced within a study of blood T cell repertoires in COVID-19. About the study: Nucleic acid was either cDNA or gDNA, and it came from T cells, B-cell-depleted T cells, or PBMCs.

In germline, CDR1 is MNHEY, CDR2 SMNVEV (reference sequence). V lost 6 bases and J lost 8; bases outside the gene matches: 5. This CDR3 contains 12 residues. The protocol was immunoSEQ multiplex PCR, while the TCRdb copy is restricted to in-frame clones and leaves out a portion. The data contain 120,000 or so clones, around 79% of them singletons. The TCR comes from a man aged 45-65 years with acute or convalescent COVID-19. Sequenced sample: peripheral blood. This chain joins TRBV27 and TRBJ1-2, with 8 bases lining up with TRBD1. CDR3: CASSGQGLGYTF. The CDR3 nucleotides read TGTGCCAGCAGCGGACAGGGTTTAGGCTACACCTTC.